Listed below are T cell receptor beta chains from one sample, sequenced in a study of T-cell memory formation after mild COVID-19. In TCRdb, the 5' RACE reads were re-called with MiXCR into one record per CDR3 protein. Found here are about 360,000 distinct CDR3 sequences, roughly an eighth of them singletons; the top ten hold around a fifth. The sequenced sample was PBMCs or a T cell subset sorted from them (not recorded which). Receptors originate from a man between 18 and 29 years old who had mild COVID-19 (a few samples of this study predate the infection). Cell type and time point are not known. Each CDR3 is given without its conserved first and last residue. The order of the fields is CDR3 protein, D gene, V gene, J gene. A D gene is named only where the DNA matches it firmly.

CDR3aa: ASSPGGTSAHNEQF
d_gene: TRBD2
v_gene: TRBV12-3/TRBV12-4
j_gene: TRBJ2-1

CDR3aa: ASTYWGTDTQY
d_gene: .
v_gene: TRBV6-2/TRBV6-3
j_gene: TRBJ2-3

CDR3aa: SARATGSQPQH
d_gene: .
v_gene: TRBV20-1
j_gene: TRBJ1-5

CDR3aa: SVGRGGPTSYNEQF
d_gene: TRBD2
v_gene: TRBV29-1
j_gene: TRBJ2-1

CDR3aa: ASSWATGELF
d_gene: .
v_gene: TRBV5-6
j_gene: TRBJ2-2

CDR3aa: ASSENRGFRDTQY
d_gene: TRBD1
v_gene: TRBV5-1
j_gene: TRBJ2-3

CDR3aa: ASSIALRRAAKNIQY
d_gene: .
v_gene: TRBV19
j_gene: TRBJ2-4

CDR3aa: ASSSQGGGGYT
d_gene: .
v_gene: TRBV5-1
j_gene: TRBJ1-2

CDR3aa: ASSKQGKTQETQY
d_gene: TRBD1
v_gene: TRBV5-1
j_gene: TRBJ2-5

CDR3aa: ASSYPATDTQY
d_gene: .
v_gene: TRBV6-6
j_gene: TRBJ2-3

CDR3aa: ASTRVSSTDTQY
d_gene: .
v_gene: TRBV27
j_gene: TRBJ2-3

CDR3aa: AWRPAPGHPVRGRSPLH
d_gene: .
v_gene: TRBV30
j_gene: TRBJ1-6

CDR3aa: ASSPGGNEKLF
d_gene: .
v_gene: TRBV7-9
j_gene: TRBJ1-4

CDR3aa: ATSRPGTHNTGELF
d_gene: .
v_gene: TRBV15
j_gene: TRBJ2-2

CDR3aa: SARDLDRGVGYT
d_gene: TRBD1
v_gene: TRBV20-1
j_gene: TRBJ1-2

CDR3aa: ASSPERGAEAF
d_gene: .
v_gene: TRBV7-2
j_gene: TRBJ1-1

CDR3aa: ASSPGTGRHNEQF
d_gene: TRBD1
v_gene: TRBV7-3
j_gene: TRBJ2-1

CDR3aa: ASSYSVQGTEAF
d_gene: .
v_gene: TRBV6-2/TRBV6-3
j_gene: TRBJ1-1

CDR3aa: ASSLRVGALGGANEQF
d_gene: .
v_gene: TRBV11-3
j_gene: TRBJ2-1

CDR3aa: ASRPPGVLTEAF
d_gene: .
v_gene: TRBV6-6
j_gene: TRBJ1-1

CDR3aa: ASSLYIGELF
d_gene: .
v_gene: TRBV5-5
j_gene: TRBJ2-2

CDR3aa: ATSDLYQPQH
d_gene: .
v_gene: TRBV24-1
j_gene: TRBJ1-5

CDR3aa: ASSTMGRDEQF
d_gene: .
v_gene: TRBV6-2/TRBV6-3
j_gene: TRBJ2-1

CDR3aa: ASSPDRGRGGLSPLH
d_gene: TRBD1
v_gene: TRBV27
j_gene: TRBJ1-6

CDR3aa: ASSEPGQMNTEAF
d_gene: TRBD1
v_gene: TRBV6-2/TRBV6-3
j_gene: TRBJ1-1

CDR3aa: ASSLTTGRPNEQF
d_gene: .
v_gene: TRBV7-9
j_gene: TRBJ2-1

CDR3aa: ASTGRSLRGIIRNEQY
d_gene: .
v_gene: TRBV10-2
j_gene: TRBJ2-7

CDR3aa: ASSLGQSVNYGYT
d_gene: .
v_gene: TRBV7-9
j_gene: TRBJ1-2

CDR3aa: ASSHPGQGQNIQY
d_gene: TRBD1
v_gene: TRBV4-1
j_gene: TRBJ2-4

CDR3aa: ASSLQGGGSPLH
d_gene: TRBD1
v_gene: TRBV7-9
j_gene: TRBJ1-6

CDR3aa: ASSLAQGGGETQY
d_gene: .
v_gene: TRBV7-7
j_gene: TRBJ2-5

CDR3aa: ASSYPTGLDSPLH
d_gene: .
v_gene: TRBV6-2/TRBV6-3
j_gene: TRBJ1-6

CDR3aa: ASSPGTGINSPLH
d_gene: TRBD1
v_gene: TRBV7-2
j_gene: TRBJ1-6

CDR3aa: ASSVGVPYEQY
d_gene: .
v_gene: TRBV9
j_gene: TRBJ2-7

CDR3aa: ASSLAGVDQETQY
d_gene: TRBD2
v_gene: TRBV7-3
j_gene: TRBJ2-5

CDR3aa: ASSSWQGYGYT
d_gene: .
v_gene: TRBV7-9
j_gene: TRBJ1-2

CDR3aa: ASSGGWNTEAF
d_gene: TRBD1
v_gene: TRBV7-2
j_gene: TRBJ1-1

CDR3aa: ASRGLWNVETQY
d_gene: .
v_gene: TRBV6-2/TRBV6-3
j_gene: TRBJ2-5

CDR3aa: ASSLNPLGGGVTDTQY
d_gene: TRBD2
v_gene: TRBV7-3
j_gene: TRBJ2-3

CDR3aa: ASTRLSYTEAF
d_gene: .
v_gene: TRBV5-5
j_gene: TRBJ1-1

CDR3aa: ASRLGLAGAGEQY
d_gene: TRBD2
v_gene: TRBV4-3
j_gene: TRBJ2-7